This T cell receptor (beta chain) emerged from a study of blood T cell repertoires in COVID-19. Study-wide background: The United States, Italy and Spain were the sources of the acute and convalescent COVID-19 samples.

Germline V gives CDR1 LGHDT, CDR2 YNNKEL (reference sequence). This CDR3 has 14 amino acids. Trimming stripped 1 base from V and 4 bases from J, with 9 bases between. This clone was picked up one time. Original analysis: Estimation of nucleated cell counts was performed using reference gene primer amplification. Sequencing used immunoSEQ multiplex PCR; TCRdb keeps in-frame clones, though not all of them. From that table come the V and J calls and clone size; the DNA was used to work out D and trimming. The sample contains around 100,000 clones, approximately 89% of which appear only once. Sequenced material: peripheral blood. The TCR comes from a woman aged 55-70 years with COVID-19, enrolled during active disease. V gene TRBV3-1 (or the pseudogene TRBV3-2) combines with J gene TRBJ2-3; the D gene is possibly TRBD2 (5 bases). CDR3 DNA: TGTGCCAGCAGCCAAGTTTTAGCGTCAGATACGCAGTATTTT. This encodes CASSQVLASDTQYF.